The rows below give T cell receptor beta chains drawn from one sample of a study of OX40 agonist ivuxolimab in advanced cancers. Sequencing used immunoSEQ multiplex PCR; TCRdb keeps in-frame clones, though not all of them. The sample lists approximately 62,000 clones, around 90% seen once, with approximately 4.8% in the top ten. The sequencing used CD4+ or CD8+ T cells sorted from blood, collected in a trial of the OX40 agonist ivuxolimab. These TCRs come from an adult with an advanced solid tumor such as melanoma, head and neck, liver or kidney cancer. The conserved cysteine and the conserved F or W are not part of the CDR3 here. Clone size is not always given. Where it is, it says once, few, many or a class for expanded clones.

V	length	size	J	CDR3
TRBV30	12	-	TRBJ1-1	AWSHDWSGTEAF
TRBV7-2	14	-	TRBJ2-5	ASSPLGTATQETQY
TRBV28	11	-	TRBJ2-7	ASMGPQTYEQY
TRBV5-1	18	few	TRBJ2-3	ASSSDFSYLAGASTDTQY
TRBV28	13	-	TRBJ2-7	ASRANRDLTGEQY
TRBV29-1	11	-	TRBJ1-1	SLTATMNTEAF
TRBV11-1	13	few	TRBJ2-2	ASSPTRVNTGELF
TRBV18	14	-	TRBJ2-1	ASSPGTSGTYNEQF
TRBV2	10	once	TRBJ2-5	ASSSGQETQY
TRBV5-4	12	-	TRBJ2-1	ASSLRGGGNEQF
TRBV7-2	12	-	TRBJ2-3	ASSQTGYTDTQY
TRBV5-1	12	-	TRBJ1-1	ASSWGTANTEAF
TRBV19	13	-	TRBJ2-1	ASSQTGGSYNEQF
TRBV28	12	medium-sized	TRBJ1-2	ASSLSGTGFVIT
TRBV7-9	13	-	TRBJ2-3	ASSPGTSGSDTQY
TRBV18	15	-	TRBJ2-1	ASSPRGTSLPTNEQF
TRBV11-2	15	-	TRBJ2-2	ASSLDSPLFSSGELF
TRBV5-1	13	-	TRBJ1-1	ASHASAGMNTEAF
TRBV18	11	-	TRBJ1-4	ASSLGTDEKLF
TRBV19	11	once	TRBJ1-2	ATSQGLNYGYT
TRBV5-1	13	-	TRBJ2-1	ASRSGTPSYNEQF
TRBV2	18	once	TRBJ2-1	ASSALQGTYRGSSGNEQF
TRBV2	12	-	TRBJ2-7	ASSGQPLSYEQY
TRBV4-1	11	-	TRBJ1-2	ASSQDSGLLNT
TRBV11-3	13	-	TRBJ2-7	ASSPAPDRAYEQY
TRBV29-1	13	once	TRBJ1-2	SVAFSFQGVDGYT
TRBV6-1	10	-	TRBJ2-3	ASREVTDTQY
TRBV19	14	once	TRBJ1-4	ASGRGSQLNNEKLF
TRBV14	11	-	TRBJ1-1	ASSQDRVAEAF
TRBV5-5	15	once	TRBJ2-5	ASSPHFPGADQETQY
TRBV29-1	9	-	TRBJ2-3	SVYGPDTQY
TRBV29-1	12	-	TRBJ2-1	SASTSGGYNEQF
TRBV4-3	14	few	TRBJ1-2	ASSQDYPGGYYGYT
TRBV6-5	10	-	TRBJ1-1	ASSTWGTEAF
TRBV7-6	12	-	TRBJ1-5	ASSLGSGDQPQH
TRBV28	10	-	TRBJ1-5	ASRGLNQPQH
TRBV7-9	13	once	TRBJ2-3	ASSLGVTSTDTQY
TRBV6-6	13	-	TRBJ1-6	ASSTQGAYNSPLH
TRBV5-1	14	once	TRBJ2-1	ASSLASPRQGNEQF
TRBV7-9	9	-	TRBJ2-5	ASSPQETQY
TRBV2	11	-	TRBJ1-1	ASLDGVGTEAF
TRBV18	12	-	TRBJ1-6	ASSPPEGNSPLH
TRBV6-1	13	-	TRBJ1-2	ASSENTAGLFGYT
TRBV6-6	13	-	TRBJ1-6	ASSYTGQVNSPLH
TRBV5-6	14	-	TRBJ2-5	ASSFATLAGGETQY
TRBV28	13	-	TRBJ1-2	ASSTGGQGTYGYT
TRBV5-1	14	-	TRBJ2-7	ASSLNPGPSDHEQY
TRBV27	14	-	TRBJ2-6	ASSPGVVTGANVLT
TRBV28	9	-	TRBJ1-2	ASSGNYGYT
TRBV25-1	14	-	TRBJ2-5	ASSPPTGVGQETQY
TRBV5-6	15	few	TRBJ2-3	ASSRIRTGANTDTQY
TRBV28	11	-	TRBJ1-5	ASGLDRNQPQH
TRBV14	12	-	TRBJ2-7	ASSRVDTFYEQY
TRBV4-3	13	-	TRBJ2-1	ASSQEPRGSNEQF
TRBV27	14	-	TRBJ1-1	ASRAGTGEANTEAF